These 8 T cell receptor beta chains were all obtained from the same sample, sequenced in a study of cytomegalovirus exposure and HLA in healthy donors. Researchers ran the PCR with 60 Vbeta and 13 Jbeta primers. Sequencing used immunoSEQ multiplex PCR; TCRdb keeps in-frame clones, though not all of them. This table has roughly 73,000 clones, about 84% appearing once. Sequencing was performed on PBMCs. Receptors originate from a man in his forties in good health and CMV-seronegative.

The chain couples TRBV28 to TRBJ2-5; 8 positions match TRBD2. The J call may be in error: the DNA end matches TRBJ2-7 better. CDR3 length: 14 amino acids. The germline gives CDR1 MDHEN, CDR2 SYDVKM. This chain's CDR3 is CASSFYGGGYEQYF. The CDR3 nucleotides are TGTGCCAGCAGTTTCTACGGGGGGGGGTACGAGCAGTACTTC.

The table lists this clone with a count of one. CDR3: CASSSDSRNTEAFF. The CDR3 nucleotides read TGTGCCAGCAGCTCGGACAGTAGGAACACTGAAGCTTTCTTT. The chain uses TRBV11-3 and TRBJ1-1; maybe TRBD1 (6 bases). This CDR3 has 14 amino acids. V dropped 4 bases and J dropped 1 base, with 10 bases sitting between them. The V gene's germline CDR1 is SGHNT and CDR2 YENEEA.

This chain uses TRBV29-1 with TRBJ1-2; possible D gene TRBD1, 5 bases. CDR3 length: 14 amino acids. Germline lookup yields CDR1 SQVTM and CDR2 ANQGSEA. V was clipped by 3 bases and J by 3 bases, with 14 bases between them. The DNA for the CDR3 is TGCAGCGTTGACCCCAGGGCGCGTGACTATGGCTACACCTTC. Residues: CSVDPRARDYGYTF.

In DNA, the CDR3 is TGTGCCAGCAGCCCTAGCGCCCAGGGCGATACGCAGTATTTT. Its translation is CASSPSAQGDTQYF. The chain is built from TRBV11-2 and TRBJ2-3; TRBD2 might be the D (6 bases). V lost 5 bases and J 6 bases, leaving 15 bases between the germline ends. Germline values: CDR1 SGHAT, CDR2 FQNNGV. The CDR3 has 14 residues.

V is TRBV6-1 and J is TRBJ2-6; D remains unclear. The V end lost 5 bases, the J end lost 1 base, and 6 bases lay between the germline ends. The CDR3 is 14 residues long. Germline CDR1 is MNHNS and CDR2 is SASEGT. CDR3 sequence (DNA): TGTGCCAGCAGTCCCAATTCTGGGGCCAACGTCCTGACTTTC. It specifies CASSPNSGANVLTF.

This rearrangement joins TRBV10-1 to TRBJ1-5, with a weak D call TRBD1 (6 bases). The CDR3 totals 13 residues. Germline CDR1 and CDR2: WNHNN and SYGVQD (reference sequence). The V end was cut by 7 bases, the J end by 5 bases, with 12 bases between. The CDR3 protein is CASNQGNYQPQHF. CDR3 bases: TGCGCCAGCAACCAGGGGAATTATCAGCCCCAGCATTTT.

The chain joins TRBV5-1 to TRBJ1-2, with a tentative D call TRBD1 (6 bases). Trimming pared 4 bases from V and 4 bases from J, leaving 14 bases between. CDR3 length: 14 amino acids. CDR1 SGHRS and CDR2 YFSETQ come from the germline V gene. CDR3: CASSPGEGIYGYTF. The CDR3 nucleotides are TGCGCCAGCAGCCCAGGGGAGGGGATCTATGGCTACACCTTC.

CDR3 sequence: CASSSPDRGRKLFF. The DNA of the CDR3 is TGTGCCAGCAGCAGCCCGGACAGGGGGCGGAAACTGTTTTTT. The V call is TRBV7-2, the J call TRBJ1-4, with TRBD1 matching over 11 bases. The CDR3 sequence is 14 residues long. Per the germline V gene, CDR1 is SGHTA and CDR2 is FQGNSA. After removal of 5 bases from V and 11 bases from J, the junction contained 7 bases not matched to a gene.